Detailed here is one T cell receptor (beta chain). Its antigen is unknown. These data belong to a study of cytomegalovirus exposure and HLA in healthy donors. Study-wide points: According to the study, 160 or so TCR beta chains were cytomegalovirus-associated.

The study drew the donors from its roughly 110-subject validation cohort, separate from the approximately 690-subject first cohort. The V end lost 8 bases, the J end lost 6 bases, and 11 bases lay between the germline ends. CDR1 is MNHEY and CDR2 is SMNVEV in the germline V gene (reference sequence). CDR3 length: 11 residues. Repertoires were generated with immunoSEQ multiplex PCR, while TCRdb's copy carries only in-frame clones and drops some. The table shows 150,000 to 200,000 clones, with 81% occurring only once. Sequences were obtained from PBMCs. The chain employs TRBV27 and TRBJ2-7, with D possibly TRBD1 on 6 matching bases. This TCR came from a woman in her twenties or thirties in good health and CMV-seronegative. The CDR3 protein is CASAQGLEQYF. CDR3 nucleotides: TGTGCCAGCGCACAGGGCCTCGAGCAGTACTTC.